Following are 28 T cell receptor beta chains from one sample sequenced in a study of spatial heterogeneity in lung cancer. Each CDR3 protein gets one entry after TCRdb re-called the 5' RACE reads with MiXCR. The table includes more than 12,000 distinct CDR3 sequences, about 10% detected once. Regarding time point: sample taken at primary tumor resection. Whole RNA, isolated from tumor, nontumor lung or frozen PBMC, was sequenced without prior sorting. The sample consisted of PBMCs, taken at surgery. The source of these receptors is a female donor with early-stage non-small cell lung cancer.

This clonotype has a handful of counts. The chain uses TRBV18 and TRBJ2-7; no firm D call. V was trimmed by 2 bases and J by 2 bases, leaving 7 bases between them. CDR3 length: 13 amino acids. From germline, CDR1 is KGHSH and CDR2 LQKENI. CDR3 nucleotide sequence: TGTGCCAGCTCACCAAGCCAGACCTACGAGCAGTACTTC. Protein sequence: CASSPSQTYEQYF.

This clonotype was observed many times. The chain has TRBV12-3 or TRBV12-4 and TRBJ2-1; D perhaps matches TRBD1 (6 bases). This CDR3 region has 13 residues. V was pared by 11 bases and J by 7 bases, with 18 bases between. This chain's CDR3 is CASQRSQGNEQFF. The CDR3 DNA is TGTGCCTCACAGCGGTCACAGGGAAATGAGCAGTTCTTC.

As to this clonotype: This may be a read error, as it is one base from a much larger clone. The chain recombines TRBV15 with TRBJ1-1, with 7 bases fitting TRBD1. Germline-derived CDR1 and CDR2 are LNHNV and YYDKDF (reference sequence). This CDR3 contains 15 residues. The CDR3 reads CATSTPGGRVTEALF. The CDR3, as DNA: TGTGCCACCAGCACCCCAGGGGGTAGGGTCACTGAAGCTCTCTTT. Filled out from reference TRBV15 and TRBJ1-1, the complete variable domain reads DAMVIQNPRYQVTQFGKPVTLSCSQTLNHNVMYWYQQKSSQAPKLLFHYYDKDFNNEADTPDNFQSRRPNTSFCFLDIRSPGLGDTAMYLCATSTPGGRVTEALFGQGTRLTVV.

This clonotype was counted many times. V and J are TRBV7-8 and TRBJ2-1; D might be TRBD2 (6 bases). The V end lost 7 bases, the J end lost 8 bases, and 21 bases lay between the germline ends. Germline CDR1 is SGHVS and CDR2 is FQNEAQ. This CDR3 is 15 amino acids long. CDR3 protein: CASNQRGGDSDEQFF. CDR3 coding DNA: TGTGCCAGCAACCAACGGGGCGGGGATAGTGATGAGCAGTTCTTC.

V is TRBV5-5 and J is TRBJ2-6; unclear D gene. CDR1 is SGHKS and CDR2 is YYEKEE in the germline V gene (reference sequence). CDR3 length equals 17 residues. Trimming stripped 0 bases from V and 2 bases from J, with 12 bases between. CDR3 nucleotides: TGTGCCAGCAGCTTGGGGCGGCCTTCAACTGGGGCCAACGTCCTGACTTTC. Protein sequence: CASSLGRPSTGANVLTF. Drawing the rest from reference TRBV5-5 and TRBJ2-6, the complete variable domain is DAGVTQSPTHLIKTRGQQVTLRCSPISGHKSVSWYQQVLGQGPQFIFQYYEKEERGRGNFPDRFSARQFPNYSSELNVNALLLGDSALYLCASSLGRPSTGANVLTFGAGSRLTVL.

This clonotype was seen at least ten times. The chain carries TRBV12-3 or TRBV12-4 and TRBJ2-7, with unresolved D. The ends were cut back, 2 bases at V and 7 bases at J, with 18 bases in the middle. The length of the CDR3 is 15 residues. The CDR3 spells CASSLLAGGLSEQYF. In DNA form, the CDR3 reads TGTGCCAGCAGTTTACTGGCAGGCGGATTATCGGAGCAGTACTTC.

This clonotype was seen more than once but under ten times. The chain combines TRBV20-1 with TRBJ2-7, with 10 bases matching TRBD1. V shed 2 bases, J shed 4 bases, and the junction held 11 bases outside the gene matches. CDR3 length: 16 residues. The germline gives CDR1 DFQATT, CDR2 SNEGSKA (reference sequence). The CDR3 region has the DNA TGCAGTGCTAGACCCGGGACAGGGGCCGGGCTATACGAGCAGTACTTC. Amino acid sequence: CSARPGTGAGLYEQYF.

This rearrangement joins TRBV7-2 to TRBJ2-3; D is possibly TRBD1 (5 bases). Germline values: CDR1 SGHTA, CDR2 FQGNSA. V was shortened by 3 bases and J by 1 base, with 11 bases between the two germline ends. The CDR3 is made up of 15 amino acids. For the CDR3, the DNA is TGTGCCAGCAGCTTGTTACAGGAAGGCACAGATACGCAGTATTTT. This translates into CASSLLQEGTDTQYF.

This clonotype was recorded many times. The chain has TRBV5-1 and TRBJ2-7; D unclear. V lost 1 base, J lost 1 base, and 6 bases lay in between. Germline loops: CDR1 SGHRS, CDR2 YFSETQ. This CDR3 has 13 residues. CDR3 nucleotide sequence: TGCGCCAGCAGCTTGTACAGTTCCTACGAGCAGTACTTC. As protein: CASSLYSSYEQYF.

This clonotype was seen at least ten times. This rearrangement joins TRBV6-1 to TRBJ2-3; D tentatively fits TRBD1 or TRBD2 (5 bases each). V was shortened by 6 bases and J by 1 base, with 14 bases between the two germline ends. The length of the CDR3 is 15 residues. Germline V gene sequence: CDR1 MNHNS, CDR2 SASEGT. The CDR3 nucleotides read TGTGCCAGCAGGGATTCCGGGACCGGCACAGATACGCAGTATTTT. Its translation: CASRDSGTGTDTQYF.

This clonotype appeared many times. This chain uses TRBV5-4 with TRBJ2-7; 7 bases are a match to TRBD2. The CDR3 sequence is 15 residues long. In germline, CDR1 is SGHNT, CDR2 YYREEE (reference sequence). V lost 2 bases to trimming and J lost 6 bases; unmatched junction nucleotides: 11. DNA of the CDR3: TGTGCCAGCAGCTTTCCCGCGGGGGAGGGAGGCGAGCAGTACTTC. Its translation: CASSFPAGEGGEQYF. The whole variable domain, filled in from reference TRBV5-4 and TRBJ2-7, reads ETGVTQSPTHLIKTRGQQVTLRCSSQSGHNTVSWYQQALGQGPQFIFQYYREEENGRGNFPPRFSGLQFPNYSSELNVNALELDDSALYLCASSFPAGEGGEQYFGPGTRLTVT.

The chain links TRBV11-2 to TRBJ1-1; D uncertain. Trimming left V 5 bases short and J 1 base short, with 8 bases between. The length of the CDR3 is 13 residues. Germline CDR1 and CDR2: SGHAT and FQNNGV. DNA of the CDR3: TGTGCCAGCAGCCAGGAGAGGAACACTGAAGCTTTCTTT. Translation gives CASSQERNTEAFF.

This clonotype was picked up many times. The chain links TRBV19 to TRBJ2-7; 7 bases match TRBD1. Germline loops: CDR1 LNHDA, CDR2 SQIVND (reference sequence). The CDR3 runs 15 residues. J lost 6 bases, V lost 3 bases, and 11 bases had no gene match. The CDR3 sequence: CASSIEGTGESEQYF. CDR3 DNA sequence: TGTGCCAGTAGTATCGAAGGCACAGGGGAGAGCGAGCAGTACTTC.

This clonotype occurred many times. The CDR3 DNA follows: TGCGCCAGCAGCCCTGGACAGGGGTTGGATGAAAAACTGTTTTTT. Protein: CASSPGQGLDEKLFF. This chain links TRBV5-1 with TRBJ1-4; 9 bases are shared with TRBD1. The junction had 7 bases not matched to a gene; V was cut back by 4 bases and J by 6 bases. This CDR3 is built from 15 residues. CDR1 is SGHRS and CDR2 is YFSETQ in the germline V gene.

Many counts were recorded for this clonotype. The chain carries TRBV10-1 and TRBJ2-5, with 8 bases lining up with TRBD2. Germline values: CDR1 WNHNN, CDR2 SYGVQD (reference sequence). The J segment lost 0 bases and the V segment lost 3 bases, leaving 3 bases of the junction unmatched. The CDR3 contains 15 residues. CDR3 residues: CASSDSGGYQETQYF. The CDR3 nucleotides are TGCGCCAGCAGTGACAGCGGGGGATACCAAGAGACCCAGTACTTC.

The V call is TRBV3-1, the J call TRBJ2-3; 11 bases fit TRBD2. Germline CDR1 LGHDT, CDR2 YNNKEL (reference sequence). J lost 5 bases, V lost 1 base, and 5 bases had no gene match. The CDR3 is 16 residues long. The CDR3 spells CASSQVAGGPGDTQYF. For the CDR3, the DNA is TGTGCCAGCAGCCAAGTAGCGGGGGGGCCTGGAGATACGCAGTATTTT.

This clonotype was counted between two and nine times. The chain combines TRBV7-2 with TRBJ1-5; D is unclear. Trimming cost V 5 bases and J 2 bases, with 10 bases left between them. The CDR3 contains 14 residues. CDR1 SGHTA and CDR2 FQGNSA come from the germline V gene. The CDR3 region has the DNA TGTGCCAGCAGCCCATCAGGAGGCAATCAGCCCCAGCATTTT. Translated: CASSPSGGNQPQHF.

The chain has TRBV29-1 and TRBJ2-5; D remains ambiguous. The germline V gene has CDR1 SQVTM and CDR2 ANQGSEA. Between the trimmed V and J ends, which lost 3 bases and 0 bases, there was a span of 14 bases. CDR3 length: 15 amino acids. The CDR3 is CSVDPERWYQETQYF. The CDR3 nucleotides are TGCAGCGTTGATCCCGAGCGTTGGTACCAAGAGACCCAGTACTTC.

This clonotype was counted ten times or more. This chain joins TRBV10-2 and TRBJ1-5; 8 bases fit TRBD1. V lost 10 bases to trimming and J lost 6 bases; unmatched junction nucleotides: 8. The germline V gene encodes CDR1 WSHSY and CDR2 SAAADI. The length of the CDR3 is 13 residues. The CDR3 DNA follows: TGCGCCACTTCGGACAGGGACGGTCAGCCCCAGCATTTT. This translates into CATSDRDGQPQHF.

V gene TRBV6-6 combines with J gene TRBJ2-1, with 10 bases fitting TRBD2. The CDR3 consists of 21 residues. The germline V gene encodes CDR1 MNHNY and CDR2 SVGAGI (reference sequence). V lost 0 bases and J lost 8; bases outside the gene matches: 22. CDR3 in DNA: TGTGCCAGCAGTTACTCGGGCTACGCTAGCGGGAGTGCCTCCAGGTTTTATGAGCAGTTCTTC. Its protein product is CASSYSGYASGSASRFYEQFF.

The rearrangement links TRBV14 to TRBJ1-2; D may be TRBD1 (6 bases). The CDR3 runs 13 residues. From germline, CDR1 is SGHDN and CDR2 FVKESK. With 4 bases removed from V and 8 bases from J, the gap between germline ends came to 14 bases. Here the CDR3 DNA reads TGTGCCAGCAGCCCCGCGGGGGCGCGGGGCTACACCTTC. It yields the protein CASSPAGARGYTF.

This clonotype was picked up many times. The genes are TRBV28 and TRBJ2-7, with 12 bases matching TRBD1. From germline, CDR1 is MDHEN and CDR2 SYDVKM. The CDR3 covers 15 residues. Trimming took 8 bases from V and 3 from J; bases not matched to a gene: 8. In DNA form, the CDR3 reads TGTGCCAGCCGGGACAGGGGGCAACCTTTCTACGAGCAGTACTTC. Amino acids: CASRDRGQPFYEQYF. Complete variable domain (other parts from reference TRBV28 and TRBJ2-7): DVKVTQSSRYLVKRTGEKVFLECVQDMDHENMFWYRQDPGLGLRLIYFSYDVKMKEKGDIPEGYSVSREKKERFSLILESASTNQTSMYLCASRDRGQPFYEQYFGPGTRLTVT.

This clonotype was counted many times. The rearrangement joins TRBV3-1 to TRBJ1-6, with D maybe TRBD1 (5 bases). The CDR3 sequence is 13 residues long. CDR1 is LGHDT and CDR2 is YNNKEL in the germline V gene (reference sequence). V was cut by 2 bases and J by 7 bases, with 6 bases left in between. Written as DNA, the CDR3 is TGTGCCAGCAGCCAAAACAGGAATTCACCCCTCCACTTT. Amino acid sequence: CASSQNRNSPLHF.

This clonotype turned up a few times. The CDR3, as DNA: TGTGCCAGCAGCCCACTAGCGGGGGGCAACAATGAGCAGTTCTTC. Translation: CASSPLAGGNNEQFF. V and J are TRBV7-3 and TRBJ2-1; the match to TRBD2 covers 12 bases. Per germline, CDR1 SGHTA and CDR2 FQGTGA. The CDR3 runs 15 residues. Trimming cost V 5 bases and J 5 bases; bases outside gene matches: 4.

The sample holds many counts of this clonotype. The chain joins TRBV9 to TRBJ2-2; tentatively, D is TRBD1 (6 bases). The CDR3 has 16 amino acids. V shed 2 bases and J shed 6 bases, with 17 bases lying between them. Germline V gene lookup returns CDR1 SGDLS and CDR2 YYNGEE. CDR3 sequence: CASSVRGSSGAGELFF. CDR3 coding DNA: TGTGCCAGCAGCGTCAGGGGTAGTTCAGGCGCCGGGGAGCTGTTTTTT.

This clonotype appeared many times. CDR3 in amino acids: CASSLLGDEQFF. Here the CDR3 DNA reads TGTGCCAGCAGCTTGTTGGGCGATGAGCAGTTCTTC. The chain uses TRBV5-4 and TRBJ2-1; no clear D gene. The germline gives CDR1 SGHNT, CDR2 YYREEE (reference sequence). With 1 base removed from V and 8 bases from J, the gap between germline ends came to 7 bases. There are 12 residues in the CDR3.

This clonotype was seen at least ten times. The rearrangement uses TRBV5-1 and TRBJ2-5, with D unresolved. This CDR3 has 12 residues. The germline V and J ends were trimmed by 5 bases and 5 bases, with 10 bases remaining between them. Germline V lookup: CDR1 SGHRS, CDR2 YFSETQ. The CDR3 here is CASRKSAETQYF. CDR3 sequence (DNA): TGCGCCAGCAGAAAGTCGGCGGAGACCCAGTACTTC.

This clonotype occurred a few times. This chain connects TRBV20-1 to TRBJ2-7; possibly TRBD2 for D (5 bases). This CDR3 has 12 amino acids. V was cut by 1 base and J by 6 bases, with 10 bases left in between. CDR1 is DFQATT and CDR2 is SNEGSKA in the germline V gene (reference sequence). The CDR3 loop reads CSARVLDVEQYF. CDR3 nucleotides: TGCAGTGCTAGAGTACTAGATGTCGAGCAGTACTTC.